Below are 2 T cell receptor beta chains sequenced from a single sample in a study of metastatic and nonmetastatic thyroid tumors. Via MiXCR, TCRdb re-called the PCR reads. The table lists around 23,000 clones, around 28% of them singletons. All patients reached thyroid surgery having received no treatment beforehand. The sample was blood. These receptors were collected from a male donor with papillary thyroid cancer or a benign thyroid nodule (not recorded which). Some clones in this sample may be carry-over from other donors' samples.

The rearrangement joins TRBV6-1 to TRBJ2-7, with 8 nucleotides matching TRBD1. The CDR3 runs 14 residues. Germline lookup yields CDR1 MNHNS and CDR2 SASEGT. The CDR3 spells CVNRPGTGSYEQYF. Here the CDR3 DNA reads TGTGTCAACAGACCCGGGACAGGCTCCTACGAGCAGTACTTC.

In this sample, this clone turned up once. The junction shows a germline mismatch at one end, possibly a read error. This chain connects TRBV18 to TRBJ2-7, with D perhaps matching TRBD1 (5 bases). The CDR3 has 12 residues. Germline V gene data show CDR1 as KGHSH and CDR2 as LQKENI. CDR3 in DNA: TGTGCGAGCTCACCAGGGATCTGCGAGCAGTACTTC. Protein sequence: CASSPGICEQYF.